What follows are 8 T cell receptor beta chains derived from one specimen sequenced in a study of T cells in Graves' hyperthyroidism and ophthalmopathy (dated 2019 in TCRdb). The method behind the library was multiplex PCR. Sequencing took place on an Illumina HiSeq 2000. The TCR beta CDR3 regions were amplified from the RNA transcripts. A first-round RT-PCR of the TCR CDR3 used the HTBI primer set with the Qiagen OneStep RT-PCR kit. TCRdb trimmed public reads at Q25 via fastp, called clones via MiXCR and kept in-frame beta chains. A single entry per CDR3 protein holds the most common genes and DNA from its merged rows. This sample holds approximately 400,000 distinct CDR3 sequences; 15% to 20% were observed only once. The ten biggest clones cover 35% to 45% of the sample. Source material: blood. These receptors all stem from a young man with Graves' ophthalmopathy.

There are many counts of this clonotype. The chain has TRBV7-9 and TRBJ2-5, with 12 bases aligning to TRBD2. The CDR3 sequence is 17 residues long. V lost 3 bases and J lost 2; bases outside the gene matches: 7. Germline values: CDR1 SEHNR, CDR2 FQNEAQ (reference sequence). CDR3 residues: CASSFPTSGGGQETQYF. DNA of the CDR3: TGTGCCAGCAGCTTCCCGACTAGCGGGGGAGGTCAAGAGACCCAGTACTTC.

V is TRBV16 and J is TRBJ2-7; D is uncertain. V lost 4 bases to trimming and J lost 6 bases, with 7 bases between them. CDR1 and CDR2 from the germline V gene are KGHSY and FQNENV. CDR3 length equals 11 residues. The CDR3 spells CASSPLSEQYF. The CDR3 DNA follows: TGTGCCAGCAGCCCGCTAAGCGAGCAGTACTTC.

This clonotype was recorded many times. The J gene is TRBJ1-2, the V gene TRBV28; D is undetermined. The CDR3 is 13 amino acids. V was cut by 3 bases and J by 4 bases, with 9 bases left in between. Germline CDR1 reads MDHEN; CDR2 reads SYDVKM. CDR3 sequence reads: CASSLAQPYGYTF. CDR3 DNA: TGTGCCAGCAGTTTGGCCCAGCCCTATGGCTACACCTTC.

This clonotype was picked up many times. The gene calls are TRBV2 and TRBJ2-7, with TRBD1 identical over 7 bases. In germline, CDR1 is SNHLY, CDR2 FYNNEI. The ends lost 3 bases at V and 3 bases at J; junction bases unmatched: 5. CDR3 length equals 14 residues. CDR3 DNA: TGTGCCAGCAGTGAGTCCAGGGGGTTCTACGAGCAGTACTTC. As protein: CASSESRGFYEQYF.

The chain uses TRBV27 and TRBJ1-1; D gene unclear. The CDR3 runs to 13 residues. CDR1 and CDR2 (germline): MNHEY, SMNVEV (reference sequence). Trimming stripped 4 bases from V and 0 bases from J, with 6 bases between. In DNA form, the CDR3 reads TGTGCCAGCAGTTGGGGAGTGAACACTGAAGCTTTCTTT. Translated: CASSWGVNTEAFF.

This clonotype was counted ten times or more. The chain employs TRBV5-1 and TRBJ2-3; weak D call: TRBD1 (5 bases). The V gene's germline CDR1 is SGHRS and CDR2 YFSETQ. The CDR3 sequence is 15 residues long. Between the trimmed V and J ends, which lost 4 bases and 2 bases, there was a span of 14 bases. The CDR3 is CASSQILRDTDTQYF. The CDR3 DNA follows: TGCGCCAGCAGCCAAATTCTCAGGGACACAGATACGCAGTATTTT.

This clonotype was counted many times. The J gene is TRBJ1-1, the V gene TRBV12-3 or TRBV12-4, with D hard to call. The CDR3 spans 13 residues. V was shortened by 4 bases and J by 1 base, with 7 bases between the two germline ends. CDR3 nucleotide sequence: TGTGCCAGCAGTTACAGCCAGAACACTGAAGCTTTCTTT. Encoded protein: CASSYSQNTEAFF.

This clonotype was detected only a few times. The chain carries TRBV6-1 and TRBJ1-2; no firm D call. This CDR3 contains 14 residues. Trimming stripped 4 bases from V and 4 bases from J, with 13 bases between. The germline gives CDR1 MNHNS, CDR2 SASEGT. CDR3 loop: CASSVIPGSYGYTF. DNA of the CDR3: TGTGCCAGCAGTGTGATACCAGGAAGCTATGGCTACACCTTC.